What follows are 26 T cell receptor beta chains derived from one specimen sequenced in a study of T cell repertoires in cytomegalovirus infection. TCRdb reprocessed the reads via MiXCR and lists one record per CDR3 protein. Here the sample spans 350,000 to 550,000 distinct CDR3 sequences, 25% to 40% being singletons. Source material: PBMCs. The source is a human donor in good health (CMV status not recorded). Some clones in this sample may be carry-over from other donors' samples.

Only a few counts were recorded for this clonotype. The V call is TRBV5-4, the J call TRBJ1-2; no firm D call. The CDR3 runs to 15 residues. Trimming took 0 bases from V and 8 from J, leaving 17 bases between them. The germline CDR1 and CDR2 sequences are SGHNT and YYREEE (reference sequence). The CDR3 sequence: CASSLEASPSRGYTF. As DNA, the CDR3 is TGTGCCAGCAGCTTGGAGGCCAGCCCCAGTAGAGGCTACACCTTC.

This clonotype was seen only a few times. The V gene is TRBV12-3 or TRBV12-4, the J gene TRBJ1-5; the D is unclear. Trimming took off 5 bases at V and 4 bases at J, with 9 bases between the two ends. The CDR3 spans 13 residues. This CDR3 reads CASSGAGNQPQHF. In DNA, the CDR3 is TGTGCCAGCAGTGGAGCGGGGAATCAGCCCCAGCATTTT.

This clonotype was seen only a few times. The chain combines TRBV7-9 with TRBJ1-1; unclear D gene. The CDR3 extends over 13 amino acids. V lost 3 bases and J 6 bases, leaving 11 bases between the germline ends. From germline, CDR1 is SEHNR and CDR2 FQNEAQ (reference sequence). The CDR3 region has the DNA TGTGCCAGCAGCTTCTCCCCTGGCTCTGAAGCTTTCTTT. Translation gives CASSFSPGSEAFF.

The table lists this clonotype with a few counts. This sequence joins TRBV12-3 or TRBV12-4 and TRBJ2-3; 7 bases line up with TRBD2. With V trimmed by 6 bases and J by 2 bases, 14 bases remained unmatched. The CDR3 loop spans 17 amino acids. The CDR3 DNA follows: TGTGCCAGCAGCCGGTTGGGGACGGGGGGACTCACAGATACGCAGTATTTT. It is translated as CASSRLGTGGLTDTQYF.

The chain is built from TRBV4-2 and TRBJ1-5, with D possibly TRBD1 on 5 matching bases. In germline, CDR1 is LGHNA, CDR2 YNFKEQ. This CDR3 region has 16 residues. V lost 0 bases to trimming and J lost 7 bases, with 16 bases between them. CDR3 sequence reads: CASSQDTGPNGQPQHF. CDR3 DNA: TGTGCCAGCAGCCAAGATACGGGGCCGAATGGCCAGCCCCAGCATTTT.

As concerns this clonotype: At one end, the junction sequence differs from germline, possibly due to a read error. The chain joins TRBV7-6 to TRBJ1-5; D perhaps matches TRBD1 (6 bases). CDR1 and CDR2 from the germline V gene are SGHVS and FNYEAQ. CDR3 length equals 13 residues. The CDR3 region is CASSADPGGPQQF. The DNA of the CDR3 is TGTGCCAGCAGCGCGGACCCCGGGGGGCCCCAGCAGTTT.

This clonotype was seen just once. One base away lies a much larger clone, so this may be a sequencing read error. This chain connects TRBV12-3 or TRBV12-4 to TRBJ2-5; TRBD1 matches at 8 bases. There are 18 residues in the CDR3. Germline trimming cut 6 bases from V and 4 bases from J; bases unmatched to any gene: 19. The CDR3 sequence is CASRKRTGKSPHRETQYF. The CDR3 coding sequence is TGTGCCAGCAGGAAGAGGACAGGGAAATCACCCCACAGAGAGACCCAGTACTTC.

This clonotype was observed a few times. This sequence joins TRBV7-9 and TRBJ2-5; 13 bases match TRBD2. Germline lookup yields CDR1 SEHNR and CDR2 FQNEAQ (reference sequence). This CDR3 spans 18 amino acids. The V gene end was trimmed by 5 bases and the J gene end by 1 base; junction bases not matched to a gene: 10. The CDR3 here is CASSLRRGLAGVQETQYF. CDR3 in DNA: TGTGCCAGCAGCCTACGCAGAGGACTAGCGGGGGTCCAAGAGACCCAGTACTTC.

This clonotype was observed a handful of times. CDR3 sequence reads: CASSLERGGTGELFF. As DNA, the CDR3 is TGTGCCAGCAGCTTAGAAAGGGGAGGCACCGGGGAGCTGTTTTTT. J is TRBJ2-2 and V is TRBV11-3, with D perhaps matching TRBD2 (6 bases). CDR3 length equals 15 residues. Germline V gene data show CDR1 as SGHNT and CDR2 as YENEEA. The V end was cut by 0 bases, the J end by 4 bases, with 9 bases between.

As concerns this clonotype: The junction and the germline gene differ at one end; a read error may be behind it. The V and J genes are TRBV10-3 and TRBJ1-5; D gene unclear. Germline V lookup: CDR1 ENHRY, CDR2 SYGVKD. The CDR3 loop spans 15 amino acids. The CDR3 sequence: CSISESEVVYQPHHF. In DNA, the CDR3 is TGTTCCATCAGTGAGTCGGAGGTAGTTTATCAGCCCCATCATTTT.

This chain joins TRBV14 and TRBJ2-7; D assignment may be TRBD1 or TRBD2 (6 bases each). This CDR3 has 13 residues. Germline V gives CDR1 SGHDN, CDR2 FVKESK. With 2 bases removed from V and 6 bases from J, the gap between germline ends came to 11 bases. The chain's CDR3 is CASSQIRGLEQYF. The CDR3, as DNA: TGTGCCAGCAGCCAAATTCGGGGGCTCGAGCAGTACTTC.

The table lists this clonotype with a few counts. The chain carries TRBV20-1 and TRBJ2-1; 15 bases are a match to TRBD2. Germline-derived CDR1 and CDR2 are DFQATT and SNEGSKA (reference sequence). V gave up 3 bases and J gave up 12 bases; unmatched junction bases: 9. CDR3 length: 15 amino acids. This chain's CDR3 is CSASTKGLAGGAQFF. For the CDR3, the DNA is TGCAGTGCTAGCACGAAGGGACTAGCGGGGGGTGCGCAGTTCTTC.

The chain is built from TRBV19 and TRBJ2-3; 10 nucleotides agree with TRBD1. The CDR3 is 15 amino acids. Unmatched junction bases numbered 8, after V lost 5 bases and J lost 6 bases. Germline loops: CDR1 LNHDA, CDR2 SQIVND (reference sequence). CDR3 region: CASSQRTGGGDTQYF. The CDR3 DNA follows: TGTGCCAGTAGTCAGCGGACAGGGGGGGGGGATACGCAGTATTTT.

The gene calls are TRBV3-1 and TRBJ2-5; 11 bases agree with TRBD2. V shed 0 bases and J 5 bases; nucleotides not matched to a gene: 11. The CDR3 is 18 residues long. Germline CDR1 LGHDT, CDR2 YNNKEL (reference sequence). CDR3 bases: TGTGCCAGCAGCCAAGACGAGCTAGCGGGGGGCTCTTGGGAGACCCAGTACTTC. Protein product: CASSQDELAGGSWETQYF.

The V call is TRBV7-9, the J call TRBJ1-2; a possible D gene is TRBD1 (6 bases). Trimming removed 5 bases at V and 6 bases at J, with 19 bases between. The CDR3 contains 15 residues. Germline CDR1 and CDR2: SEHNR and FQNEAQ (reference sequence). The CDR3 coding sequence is TGTGCCAGCAGCAGGCTACCAGGACAGCTGGATGGCTACACCTTC. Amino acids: CASSRLPGQLDGYTF.

CDR3 loop: CASSPGGGGWWPEAFF. In nucleotides, the CDR3 is TGTGCCAGCAGCCCGGGGGGGGGGGGGTGGTGGCCTGAAGCTTTCTTT. This chain joins TRBV7-2 and TRBJ1-1; possibly TRBD1 for D (5 bases). The CDR3 runs to 16 residues. Germline CDR1 SGHTA, CDR2 FQGNSA. V dropped 5 bases and J dropped 6 bases, with 22 bases sitting between them. The whole variable domain, filled in from reference TRBV7-2 and TRBJ1-1, reads GAGVSQSPSNKVTEKGKDVELRCDPISGHTALYWYRQSLGQGLEFLIYFQGNSAPDKSGLPSDRFSAERTGGSVSTLTIQRTQQEDSAVYLCASSPGGGGWWPEAFFGQGTRLTVV.

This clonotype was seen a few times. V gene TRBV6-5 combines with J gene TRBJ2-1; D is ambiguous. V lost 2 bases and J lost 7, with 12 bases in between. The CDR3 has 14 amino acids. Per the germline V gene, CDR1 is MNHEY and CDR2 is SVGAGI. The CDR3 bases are TGTGCCAGCAGTTACGCTGTGACCGAGAATGAGCAGTTCTTC. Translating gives CASSYAVTENEQFF.

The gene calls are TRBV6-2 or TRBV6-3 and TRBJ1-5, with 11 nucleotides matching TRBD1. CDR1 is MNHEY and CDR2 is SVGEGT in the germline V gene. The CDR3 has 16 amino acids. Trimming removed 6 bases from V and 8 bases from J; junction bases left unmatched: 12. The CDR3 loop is CASSPRDRGGMEPQHF. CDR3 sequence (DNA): TGTGCCAGCAGCCCCCGGGACAGGGGGGGTATGGAGCCCCAGCATTTT.

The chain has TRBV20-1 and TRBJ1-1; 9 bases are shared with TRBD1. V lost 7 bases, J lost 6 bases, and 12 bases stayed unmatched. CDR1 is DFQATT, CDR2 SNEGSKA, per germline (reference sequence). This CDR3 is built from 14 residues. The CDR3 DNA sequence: TGCAGTGGCGTTTCCCGGGACAGGGTAGCTGAAGCTTTCTTT. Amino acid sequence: CSGVSRDRVAEAFF.

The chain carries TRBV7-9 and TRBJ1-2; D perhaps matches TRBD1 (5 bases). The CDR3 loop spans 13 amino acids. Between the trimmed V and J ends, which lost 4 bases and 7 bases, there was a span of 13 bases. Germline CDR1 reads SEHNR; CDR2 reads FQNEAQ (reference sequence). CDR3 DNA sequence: TGTGCCAGCAGCTCGTCAGACAGATTTGGCTACACCTTC. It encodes CASSSSDRFGYTF.

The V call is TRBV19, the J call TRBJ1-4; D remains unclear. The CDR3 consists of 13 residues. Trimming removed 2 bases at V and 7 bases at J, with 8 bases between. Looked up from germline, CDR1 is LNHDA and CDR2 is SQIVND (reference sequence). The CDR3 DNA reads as TGTGCCAGTAGTATACCCCACGGTGAAAAACTGTTTTTT. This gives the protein CASSIPHGEKLFF.

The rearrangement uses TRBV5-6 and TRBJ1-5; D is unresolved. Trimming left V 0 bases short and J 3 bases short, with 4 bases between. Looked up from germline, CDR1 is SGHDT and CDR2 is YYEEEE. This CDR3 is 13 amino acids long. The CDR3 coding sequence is TGTGCCAGCAGCTTGGCCACCAATCAGCCCCAGCATTTT. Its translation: CASSLATNQPQHF.

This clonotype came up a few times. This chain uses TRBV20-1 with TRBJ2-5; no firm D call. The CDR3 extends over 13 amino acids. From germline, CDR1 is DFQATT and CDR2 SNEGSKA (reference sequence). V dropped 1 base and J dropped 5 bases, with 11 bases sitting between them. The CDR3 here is CSARVWGVETQYF. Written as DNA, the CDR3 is TGCAGTGCTAGAGTTTGGGGTGTGGAGACCCAGTACTTC.

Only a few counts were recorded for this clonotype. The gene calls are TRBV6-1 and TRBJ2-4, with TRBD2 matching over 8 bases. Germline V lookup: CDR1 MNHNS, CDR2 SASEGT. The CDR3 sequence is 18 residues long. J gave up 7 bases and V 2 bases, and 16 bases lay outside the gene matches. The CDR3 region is CASSESGSGANSMNIQYF. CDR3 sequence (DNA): TGTGCCAGCAGTGAATCGGGTAGCGGGGCGAACTCGATGAACATTCAGTACTTC.

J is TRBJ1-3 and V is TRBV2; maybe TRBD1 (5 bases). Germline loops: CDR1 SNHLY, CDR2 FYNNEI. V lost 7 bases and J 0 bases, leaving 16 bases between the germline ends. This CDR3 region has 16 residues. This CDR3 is CASNRGPISSGNTIYF. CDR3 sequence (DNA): TGTGCCAGCAATCGGGGCCCCATTTCCTCTGGAAACACCATATATTTT. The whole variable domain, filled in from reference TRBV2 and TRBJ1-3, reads EPEVTQTPSHQVTQMGQEVILRCVPISNHLYFYWYRQILGQKVEFLVSFYNNEISEKSEIFDDQFSVERPDGSNFTLKIRSTKLEDSAMYFCASNRGPISSGNTIYFGEGSWLTVV.

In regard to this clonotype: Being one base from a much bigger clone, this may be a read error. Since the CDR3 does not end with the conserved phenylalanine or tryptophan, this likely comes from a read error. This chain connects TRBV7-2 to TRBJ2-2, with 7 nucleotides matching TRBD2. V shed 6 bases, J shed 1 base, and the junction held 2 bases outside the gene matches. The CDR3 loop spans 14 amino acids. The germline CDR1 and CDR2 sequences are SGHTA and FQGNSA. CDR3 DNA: TGTGCCAGCAGACAGCGGGGGAACACCGGGGAGCTGTTTATT. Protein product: CASRQRGNTGELFI.